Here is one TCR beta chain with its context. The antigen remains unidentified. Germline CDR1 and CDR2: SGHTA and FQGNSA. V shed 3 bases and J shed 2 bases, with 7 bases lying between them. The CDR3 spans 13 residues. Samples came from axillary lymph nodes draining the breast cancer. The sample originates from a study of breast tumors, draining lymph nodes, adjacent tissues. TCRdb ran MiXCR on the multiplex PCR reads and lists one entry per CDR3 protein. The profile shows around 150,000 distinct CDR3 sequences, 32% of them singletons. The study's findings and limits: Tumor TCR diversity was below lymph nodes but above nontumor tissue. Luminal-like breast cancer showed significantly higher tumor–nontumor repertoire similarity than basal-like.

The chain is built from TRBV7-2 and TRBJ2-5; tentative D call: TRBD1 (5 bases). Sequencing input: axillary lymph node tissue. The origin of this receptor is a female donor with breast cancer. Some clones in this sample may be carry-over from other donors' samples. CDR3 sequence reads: CASSLDTQETQYF. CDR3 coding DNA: TGTGCCAGCAGCTTGGACACTCAAGAGACCCAGTACTTC.